What follows describes a single T cell receptor beta chain. The source of the sample is a study of blood T cell repertoires in COVID-19. In the study overall: From the United States, Italy and Spain came samples of acute and convalescent COVID-19. From T cells, B-cell-depleted T cells, or PBMCs came the material, which was cDNA or gDNA.

As handled by the study authors: Amplification of reference gene primers provided the estimated nucleated cell counts. Clones were read by immunoSEQ multiplex PCR, and TCRdb kept only the in-frame ones, dropping some. The V and J calls and clone size come from that table; D and trimming were worked out from the DNA. The sample includes approximately 330,000 clones, about nine tenths seen only once; the top ten take roughly 9.9%. The CDR3 sequence is 17 residues long. The germline gives CDR1 KGHSH, CDR2 LQKENI. The ends lost 3 bases at V and 6 bases at J; junction bases unmatched: 12. While infection was still active, Seattle patients were enrolled and then followed longitudinally.

The clonotype comes from a man aged 30-40 years with COVID-19, enrolled during active disease. J is TRBJ2-1 and V is TRBV18; TRBD1 aligns across 9 bases. Material for sequencing was peripheral blood. The CDR3 sequence is CASSPLRPGQGGNEQFF. CDR3 nucleotide sequence: TGTGCCAGCTCACCGCTTCGACCGGGACAGGGTGGCAATGAGCAGTTCTTC.